This TCR beta chain comes out of a study of cytomegalovirus exposure and HLA in healthy donors. In the PCR, 60 Vbeta and 13 Jbeta primers were used. Clones were sequenced by immunoSEQ multiplex PCR, and TCRdb holds only the in-frame ones, with some missing. This sample yields some 170,000 clones, of which about three quarters are seen a single time; 6% to 7% belongs to the top ten. Germline values: CDR1 SGHAT, CDR2 FQNNGV. The V and J ends lost 0 bases and 1 base, in that order; junction bases with no gene match: 12. This CDR3 has 20 residues. The clonotype comes from a man aged 40-55 years in good health and CMV-seropositive. The V call is TRBV11-2, the J call TRBJ2-3; 11 bases align to TRBD2. The specimen was PBMCs. The DNA for the CDR3 is TGTGCCAGCAGCTTAGATTTTTTAACTAGCGGGAGAGGAGGCACAGATACGCAGTATTTT. It is translated as CASSLDFLTSGRGGTDTQYF.